This TCR beta chain originates from a study of blood T cell repertoires in COVID-19. Study context: PBMCs, B-cell-depleted T cells, or T cells were the source of the cDNA or gDNA that made up the material.

Authors' processing steps: Amplification from reference gene primers served as the basis for estimated nucleated cell counts. Assay: immunoSEQ multiplex PCR; the TCRdb copy retains only in-frame clones and omits some. V and J calls and clone size follow that table, whereas D and trimming were derived from the DNA. Among 200,000 to 300,000 clones listed, 75% to 90% were seen once. The CDR3 length is 16 residues. V lost 1 base and J lost 1; bases outside the gene matches: 5. Germline V gene data show CDR1 as SGHAT and CDR2 as FQDESV (reference sequence). The source is a woman aged 40 to 49 with acute or convalescent COVID-19. Sequences were obtained from peripheral blood. This chain uses TRBV11-1 with TRBJ2-5, with 8 bases that match TRBD1. Here the CDR3 reads CASSLGSRGLQETQYF. CDR3 nucleotides: TGTGCCAGCAGCTTAGGCTCCAGGGGGCTCCAAGAGACCCAGTACTTC.